This entry lists 32 T cell receptor beta chains sequenced from one sample in a study of T cells in narcolepsy. Repertoires were generated with immunoSEQ multiplex PCR, while TCRdb's copy carries only in-frame clones and drops some. The sample records approximately 31,000 clones, 84% being singletons. The sequencing input was CD45RA- memory CD4+ T cells from PBMCs. These receptors were obtained from a human donor with narcolepsy.

The genes are TRBV5-6 and TRBJ1-6; tentative D call: TRBD1 (5 bases). Germline V lookup: CDR1 SGHDT, CDR2 YYEEEE. This CDR3 is built from 18 residues. Between the trimmed V and J ends, which lost 4 bases and 9 bases, there was a span of 26 bases. The CDR3 DNA reads as TGTGCCAGCAGCCTACTGCGGTCGGGGGGAAACTTAGTTTCACCCCTCCACTTT. Amino acid sequence: CASSLLRSGGNLVSPLHF. Supplemented by reference TRBV5-6 and TRBJ1-6, the full variable domain reads DAGVTQSPTHLIKTRGQQVTLRCSPKSGHDTVSWYQQALGQGPQFIFQYYEEEERQRGNFPDRFSGHQFPNYSSELNVNALLLGDSALYLCASSLLRSGGNLVSPLHFGNGTRLTVT.

This clone has more than one count but fewer than ten. V and J are TRBV4-3 and TRBJ2-5; no clear D. The J call is doubtful: the DNA matches TRBJ2-7 better. The CDR3 has 16 amino acids. Per germline, CDR1 LGHNA and CDR2 YSLEER. The CDR3 region is CASSPSPSTFSYEQYF. The CDR3 DNA sequence: TGCGCCAGCAGCCCTTCCCCCTCCACCTTCAGCTACGAGCAGTACTTC.

The V call is TRBV18, the J call TRBJ1-1, with 9 positions matching TRBD1. Germline V gene lookup returns CDR1 KGHSH and CDR2 LQKENI. V was clipped by 6 bases and J by 1 base; unmatched bases: 21. There are 20 residues in the CDR3. CDR3 bases: TGTGCCAGCTCCCCGGACAGGGGAAACACTGAAGCTTTCGGGAACACTGAAGCTTTCTTT. Its protein is CASSPDRGNTEAFGNTEAFF. The entire variable domain, with the rest obtained from reference TRBV18 and TRBJ1-1, is as follows: NAGVMQNPRHLVRRRGQEARLRCSPMKGHSHVYWYRQLPEEGLKFMVYLQKENIIDESGMPKERFSAEFPKEGPSILRIQQVVRGDSAAYFCASSPDRGNTEAFGNTEAFFGQGTRLTVV.

The V and J genes are TRBV13 and TRBJ1-6; 8 bases agree with TRBD1. Germline V gives CDR1 PRHDT, CDR2 FYEKMQ (reference sequence). The CDR3 covers 14 residues. The V gene end was trimmed by 5 bases and the J gene end by 7 bases; junction bases not matched to a gene: 4. The CDR3 reads CASSDGQGNSPLHF. The CDR3 region has the DNA TGTGCCAGCAGCGACGGACAGGGCAATTCACCCCTCCACTTT.

The J gene is TRBJ1-2, the V gene TRBV10-3, with a weak D call TRBD1 (5 bases). This CDR3 spans 14 amino acids. Trimming shortened V by 8 bases and J by 3 bases, and 16 bases separated the two germline ends. The germline CDR1 and CDR2 sequences are ENHRY and SYGVKD. CDR3 DNA: TGTGCCATCTCCTCGGGGGGTAGGGACTATGGCTACACCTTC. It codes for CAISSGGRDYGYTF.

This clone occurred once. This chain links TRBV28 with TRBJ2-6; D is ambiguous. Trimming removed 2 bases from V and 13 bases from J, with 18 bases in between. CDR3 length: 15 amino acids. Per the germline V gene, CDR1 is MDHEN and CDR2 is SYDVKM. The CDR3, as DNA: TGTGCCAGCAGTTTACCCCAGGCGTCTTCTAATGTCCTGACTTTC. Protein product: CASSLPQASSNVLTF.

The gene calls are TRBV12-2 and TRBJ2-5; the listed D gene, TRBD2, was not tested against the DNA. TRBV12-2 is shown as a pseudogene. This CDR3 is 17 amino acids long. Here the CDR3 reads CASRLGPRSLRRETQYF. In nucleotides, the CDR3 is TGTGCAAGTCGCTTAGGTCCTCGTAGCTTACGAAGGGAGACCCAGTACTTC.

About this clone: The junction departs from germline at one end; a sequencing error may be responsible. The V call is TRBV7-7, the J call TRBJ2-5; D not certain. This CDR3 is 13 amino acids long. In germline, CDR1 is SSHAT, CDR2 FNYEAQ (reference sequence). The CDR3 bases are TGTGCTAGCAGCTTAGGAAGGCAAGAGACCCAGTACTTC. It encodes CASSLGRQETQYF.

The chain recombines TRBV18 with TRBJ1-3, with D possibly matching TRBD1 (6 bases). V lost 4 bases, J lost 0 bases, and 10 bases lay in between. This CDR3 comprises 15 residues. The germline gives CDR1 KGHSH, CDR2 LQKENI. The CDR3 DNA sequence: TGTGCCAGCTCACTTGACAGGCCCTCTGGAAACACCATATATTTT. Encoded protein: CASSLDRPSGNTIYF. The complete variable domain, with remaining parts taken from reference TRBV18 and TRBJ1-3, reads NAGVMQNPRHLVRRRGQEARLRCSPMKGHSHVYWYRQLPEEGLKFMVYLQKENIIDESGMPKERFSAEFPKEGPSILRIQQVVRGDSAAYFCASSLDRPSGNTIYFGEGSWLTVV.

The V and J genes are TRBV10-3 and TRBJ1-1; D call uncertain. V lost 6 bases, J lost 1 base, and 3 bases lay in between. The CDR3 is 11 residues long. Germline V gives CDR1 ENHRY, CDR2 SYGVKD. CDR3 sequence (DNA): TGTGCCATCAGGAGGAACACTGAAGCTTTCTTT. It is translated as CAIRRNTEAFF.

This clone was recorded a few times. The chain recombines TRBV9 with TRBJ1-3; D gene unclear. The CDR3 totals 13 residues. The V and J ends lost 0 bases and 4 bases respectively, with 5 bases between them. Germline CDR1 is SGDLS and CDR2 is YYNGEE. The CDR3, as DNA: TGTGCCAGCAGCGTAGCTGCGGGAAACACCATATATTTT. As protein: CASSVAAGNTIYF.

The rearrangement joins TRBV5-5 to TRBJ1-5; D unclear. V was pared by 2 bases and J by 1 base, with 7 bases between. The CDR3 extends over 14 amino acids. Germline CDR1 SGHKS, CDR2 YYEKEE (reference sequence). This CDR3 is CASSFGRSNQPQHF. The DNA for the CDR3 is TGTGCCAGCAGCTTCGGGAGGAGCAATCAGCCCCAGCATTTT.

This clone is a singleton in its sample. The chain carries TRBV18 and TRBJ2-7; TRBD1 matches at 7 bases. From germline, CDR1 is KGHSH and CDR2 LQKENI. J gave up 3 bases and V 0 bases, and 8 bases lay outside the gene matches. CDR3 length: 16 residues. The CDR3, as DNA: TGTGCCAGCTCACCACCGGCCCCCGGGACAGTCTACGAGCAGTACTTC. Its translation is CASSPPAPGTVYEQYF.

The chain couples TRBV27 to TRBJ2-5; TRBD1 agrees at 7 bases. Germline V gene sequence: CDR1 MNHEY, CDR2 SMNVEV (reference sequence). V gave up 7 bases and J gave up 7 bases; unmatched junction bases: 18. The CDR3 has 16 residues. The CDR3 sequence is CASTDFRDSAFGTQYF. For the CDR3, the DNA is TGTGCCAGCACCGACTTCCGGGACAGTGCTTTTGGGACCCAGTACTTC.

The genes are TRBV28 and TRBJ1-1, with D possibly TRBD1 on 5 matching bases. Trimming removed 3 bases at V and 4 bases at J, with 9 bases between. Per germline, CDR1 MDHEN and CDR2 SYDVKM. The CDR3 is 13 amino acids. In DNA, the CDR3 is TGTGCCAGCAGTTTCGTTGGGGCCACTGAAGCTTTCTTT. This translates into CASSFVGATEAFF.

The V call is TRBV9, the J call TRBJ1-6; D is undetermined. Germline CDR1 SGDLS, CDR2 YYNGEE. Trimming took off 0 bases at V and 7 bases at J, with 11 bases between the two ends. The CDR3 covers 15 residues. The CDR3 here is CASSVEVLGNSPLHF. Here the CDR3 DNA reads TGTGCCAGCAGCGTAGAAGTCCTAGGGAATTCACCCCTCCACTTT.

V is TRBV23-1 and J is TRBJ1-1; D not certain. TRBV23-1 is assigned to the ORF class and has an uncertain function. Trimming cost V 2 bases and J 10 bases, with 5 bases left between them. The CDR3 consists of 10 residues. In nucleotides, the CDR3 is TGCGCCAGCAGTCAAAAGGGAGCTTTCTTT. Translating gives CASSQKGAFF.

The V gene is TRBV6-5, the J gene TRBJ2-5, with a tentative D call TRBD1 (8 bases). Trimming took 5 bases from V and 5 from J, leaving 15 bases between them. The CDR3 is made up of 14 amino acids. Germline V CDR1 and CDR2: MNHEY, SVGAGI. Written as DNA, the CDR3 is TGTGCCAGCAGTGGACAGGGAGGGAGGGAGACCCAGTACTTC. This sequence encodes CASSGQGGRETQYF.

This sequence joins TRBV6-5 and TRBJ1-3; TRBD1 matches 7 bases. CDR3 length equals 15 residues. Per the germline V gene, CDR1 is MNHEY and CDR2 is SVGAGI. With V trimmed by 8 bases and J by 0 bases, 7 bases remained unmatched. CDR3 nucleotide sequence: TGTGCCAGCCGGGGACAGCGGAGCTCTGGAAACACCATATATTTT. It yields the protein CASRGQRSSGNTIYF.

In its sample, this clone was seen a few times. The genes are TRBV19 and TRBJ1-3; no clear D. Germline V lookup: CDR1 LNHDA, CDR2 SQIVND (reference sequence). The germline V and J ends were trimmed by 10 bases and 0 bases, with 10 bases remaining between them. The CDR3 is 13 residues long. The CDR3 coding sequence is TGTGCCACGCGGTTAGGCTCTGGAAACACCATATATTTT. Protein sequence: CATRLGSGNTIYF.

This clone was counted only a few times. The J gene is TRBJ2-2, the V gene TRBV4-2; tentatively, D is TRBD2 (6 bases). The CDR3 sequence is 15 residues long. The germline gives CDR1 LGHNA, CDR2 YNFKEQ. The V and J ends lost 4 bases and 1 base respectively, with 10 bases between them. The CDR3 here is CASSPQAGNTGELFF. In nucleotides, the CDR3 is TGTGCCAGCAGCCCTCAAGCGGGGAACACCGGGGAGCTGTTTTTT.

The J gene is TRBJ2-7, the V gene TRBV10-3; the D is unclear. Germline V gene sequence: CDR1 ENHRY, CDR2 SYGVKD. This CDR3 region has 12 residues. Trimming pared 3 bases from V and 4 bases from J, leaving 7 bases between. The CDR3, as DNA: TGTGCCATCAGTGAAGTGGGATACGAGCAGTACGTC. Amino acids: CAISEVGYEQYV.

This chain links TRBV7-9 with TRBJ2-7; the match to TRBD1 covers 8 bases. The CDR3 consists of 16 residues. The junction had 10 bases not matched to a gene; V was cut back by 4 bases and J by 2 bases. Germline V gene data show CDR1 as SEHNR and CDR2 as FQNEAQ (reference sequence). The CDR3 is CASSSFRQGKAYEQYF. Written as DNA, the CDR3 is TGTGCCAGCAGCTCCTTCCGACAGGGGAAAGCCTACGAGCAGTACTTC. Using reference TRBV7-9 and TRBJ2-7 for the parts outside the CDR3, the full variable domain is DTGVSQNPRHKITKRGQNVTFRCDPISEHNRLYWYRQTLGQGPEFLTYFQNEAQLEKSRLLSDRFSAERPKGSFSTLEIQRTEQGDSAMYLCASSSFRQGKAYEQYFGPGTRLTVT.

The chain joins TRBV7-2 to TRBJ1-4, with D perhaps TRBD1 (6 bases). The CDR3 totals 15 residues. V lost 5 bases and J lost 7, with 17 bases in between. Per germline, CDR1 SGHTA and CDR2 FQGNSA. The CDR3 reads CASSLTYGGFEKLFF. The CDR3, as DNA: TGTGCCAGCAGCCTCACATACGGGGGCTTTGAAAAACTGTTTTTT.

The V gene is TRBV28, the J gene TRBJ1-6; D is perhaps TRBD1 (5 bases). Germline V gene lookup returns CDR1 MDHEN and CDR2 SYDVKM. Trimming pared 7 bases from V and 13 bases from J, leaving 23 bases between. The CDR3 spans 15 residues. The CDR3 loop reads CASTSLSGVESPLHF. As DNA, the CDR3 is TGTGCCAGCACTTCTCTTTCGGGGGTAGAGTCCCCCCTCCACTTT.

The rearrangement uses TRBV6-1 and TRBJ1-6; the D gene is possibly TRBD1 (6 bases). The V end was cut by 5 bases, the J end by 10 bases, with 18 bases between. Per germline, CDR1 MNHNS and CDR2 SASEGT. The CDR3 extends over 15 amino acids. The DNA for the CDR3 is TGTGCCAGCAGTACCCACCGGGAAGGGGGATCACCCCTCCACTTT. Translated: CASSTHREGGSPLHF.

The chain uses TRBV18 and TRBJ1-4; D possibly corresponds to TRBD1 (5 bases). Trimming pared 5 bases from V and 5 bases from J, leaving 21 bases between. This CDR3 region has 17 residues. Germline V gene sequence: CDR1 KGHSH, CDR2 LQKENI. The CDR3 loop is CASSDAGFGARNEKLFF. In DNA, the CDR3 is TGTGCCAGCTCAGACGCCGGTTTTGGGGCGCGGAATGAAAAACTGTTTTTT. Supplemented by reference TRBV18 and TRBJ1-4, the full variable domain reads NAGVMQNPRHLVRRRGQEARLRCSPMKGHSHVYWYRQLPEEGLKFMVYLQKENIIDESGMPKERFSAEFPKEGPSILRIQQVVRGDSAAYFCASSDAGFGARNEKLFFGSGTQLSVL.

V is TRBV28 and J is TRBJ2-6; D is uncertain. Germline CDR1 and CDR2: MDHEN and SYDVKM. V lost 2 bases and J 0 bases, leaving 5 bases between the germline ends. This CDR3 is built from 15 residues. CDR3 protein: CASSLGISGANVLTF. CDR3 bases: TGTGCCAGCAGTTTAGGAATCTCTGGGGCCAACGTCCTGACTTTC.

This clone came up a few times. The chain couples TRBV5-8 to TRBJ1-4, with 9 bases fitting TRBD1. The V gene end was trimmed by 4 bases and the J gene end by 6 bases; junction bases not matched to a gene: 7. This CDR3 region has 15 residues. Germline V gene lookup returns CDR1 SGHTS and CDR2 YDEGEE. CDR3 region: CASSGGTGRDEKLFF. The CDR3 DNA reads as TGTGCCAGCAGCGGAGGGACAGGGAGAGATGAAAAACTGTTTTTT.

A note on this clone: A read error may account for a junction end that differs from germline. This sequence joins TRBV15 and TRBJ1-2; D is ambiguous. The germline V gene encodes CDR1 LNHNV and CDR2 YYDKDF (reference sequence). This CDR3 region has 15 residues. CDR3 sequence: CATSRDPDLNYGYTF. CDR3 sequence (DNA): TGTGCCACCAGCCGAGACCCAGACTTAAACTATGGCTACACCTTC.

This chain uses TRBV29-1 with TRBJ1-1; 7 bases map to TRBD1. Germline assignment: CDR1 SQVTM and CDR2 ANQGSEA. The CDR3 is 11 amino acids. J gave up 5 bases and V 4 bases, and 1 base lay outside the gene matches. The CDR3 spells CSVVQGTEAFF. CDR3 nucleotide sequence: TGCAGCGTTGTACAGGGGACTGAAGCTTTCTTT.

This clone was seen a single time. The gene calls are TRBV6-1 and TRBJ2-5; maybe TRBD2 (6 bases). CDR3 length: 13 residues. V lost 6 bases and J lost 1, with 9 bases in between. CDR1 is MNHNS and CDR2 is SASEGT in the germline V gene. The CDR3 DNA reads TGTGCCAGCAGCCGGGACTTCCAAGAGACCCAGTACTTC. Its protein is CASSRDFQETQYF.